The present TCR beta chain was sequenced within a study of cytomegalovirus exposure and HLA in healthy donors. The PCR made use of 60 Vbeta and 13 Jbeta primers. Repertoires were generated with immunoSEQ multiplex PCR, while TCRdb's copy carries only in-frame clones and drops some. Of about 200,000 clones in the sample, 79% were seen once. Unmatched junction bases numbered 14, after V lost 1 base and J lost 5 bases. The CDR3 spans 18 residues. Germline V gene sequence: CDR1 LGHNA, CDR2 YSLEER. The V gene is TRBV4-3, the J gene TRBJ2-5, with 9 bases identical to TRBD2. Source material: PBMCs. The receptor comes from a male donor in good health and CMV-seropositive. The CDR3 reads CASSQVRAGGPHGETQYF. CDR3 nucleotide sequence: TGCGCCAGCAGCCAAGTACGGGCGGGGGGGCCGCACGGGGAGACCCAGTACTTC.